This paragraph reports one TCR beta chain. The antigen is undetermined. This sample is part of a study of cytomegalovirus exposure and HLA in healthy donors. Study-wide results and caveats: Listed as cytomegalovirus-associated were 150 or so TCR beta chains. Earlier analysis yielded a pattern in which most TCR beta V segments were productive about 87% or about 30% of the time. Reportedly, TCR beta sequences accurately predicted HLA-A and HLA-B alleles in most subjects.

60 Vbeta and 13 Jbeta primers were used in PCR. Data came from immunoSEQ multiplex PCR; TCRdb stores just in-frame clones and leaves some out. Among roughly 61,000 clones listed, about 84% were seen once. Germline V CDR1 and CDR2: SGHVS, FNYEAQ. This CDR3 is built from 16 residues. V gave up 0 bases and J gave up 4 bases, with 15 bases separating them. The rearrangement joins TRBV7-6 to TRBJ1-2, with D possibly TRBD1 on 6 matching bases. The TCR originated in a male donor in good health and CMV-seronegative. Sample: PBMCs. CDR3 nucleotides: TGTGCCAGCAGCTTAGCCGGGGCAGGGGTGGCCTATGGCTACACCTTC. Translated, it gives CASSLAGAGVAYGYTF.